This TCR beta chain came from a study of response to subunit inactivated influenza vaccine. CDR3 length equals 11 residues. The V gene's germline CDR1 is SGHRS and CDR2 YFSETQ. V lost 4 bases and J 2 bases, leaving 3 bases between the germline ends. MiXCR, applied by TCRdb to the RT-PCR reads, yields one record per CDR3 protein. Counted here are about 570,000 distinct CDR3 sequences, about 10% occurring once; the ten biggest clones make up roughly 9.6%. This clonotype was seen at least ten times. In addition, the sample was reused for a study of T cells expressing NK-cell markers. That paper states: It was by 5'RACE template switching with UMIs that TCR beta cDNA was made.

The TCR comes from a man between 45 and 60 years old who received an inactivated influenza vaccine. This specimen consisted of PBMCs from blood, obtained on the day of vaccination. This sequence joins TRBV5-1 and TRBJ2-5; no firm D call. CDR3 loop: CASSQQETQYF. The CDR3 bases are TGCGCCAGCAGCCAACAAGAGACCCAGTACTTC.